This T cell receptor (beta chain) was observed in a study of blood T cell repertoires in COVID-19. Study background: From the United States, Italy and Spain came samples of acute and convalescent COVID-19. Sources were T cells, B-cell-depleted T cells, or PBMCs; the material itself was cDNA or gDNA.

Clones were sequenced by immunoSEQ multiplex PCR, and TCRdb holds only the in-frame ones, with some missing. The sample contains hundreds of thousands of clones, about nine tenths of which appear only once. Trimming left V 4 bases short and J 4 bases short, with 11 bases between. Per the germline V gene, CDR1 is SGDLS and CDR2 is YYNGEE. This CDR3 is built from 14 residues. This sequence was found in a woman aged 18-35 years who had recovered from COVID-19. Sequencing was done on a sample of PBMCs or T cells enriched from blood (not recorded which). V usage is TRBV9 and J usage is TRBJ2-2, with TRBD2 as a possible D gene (6 bases). The CDR3: CASSTLGGTGELFF. The CDR3 bases are TGTGCCAGCAGCACCCTGGGGGGCACCGGGGAGCTGTTTTTT.